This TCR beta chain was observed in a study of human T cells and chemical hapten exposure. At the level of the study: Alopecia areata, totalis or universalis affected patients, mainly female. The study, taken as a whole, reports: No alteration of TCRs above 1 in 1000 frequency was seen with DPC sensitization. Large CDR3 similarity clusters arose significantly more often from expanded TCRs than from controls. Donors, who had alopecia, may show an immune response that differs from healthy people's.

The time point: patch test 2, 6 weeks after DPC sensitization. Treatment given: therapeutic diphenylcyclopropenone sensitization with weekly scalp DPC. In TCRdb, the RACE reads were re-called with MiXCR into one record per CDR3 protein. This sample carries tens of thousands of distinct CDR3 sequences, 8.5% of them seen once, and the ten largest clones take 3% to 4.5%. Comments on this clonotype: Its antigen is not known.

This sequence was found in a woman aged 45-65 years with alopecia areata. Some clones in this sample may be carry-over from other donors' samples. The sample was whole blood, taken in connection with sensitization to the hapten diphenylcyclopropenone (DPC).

The CDR3 DNA is TGCAGTGCTAGAGCCCGACAGGCTGCGTACTACGAGCAGTACTTC. As protein: CSARARQAAYYEQYF. The rearrangement joins TRBV20-1 to TRBJ2-7, with TRBD1 as a possible D gene (6 bases). Germline V lookup: CDR1 DFQATT, CDR2 SNEGSKA (reference sequence). The CDR3 is 15 amino acids. Trimming pared 1 base from V and 3 bases from J, leaving 16 bases between.